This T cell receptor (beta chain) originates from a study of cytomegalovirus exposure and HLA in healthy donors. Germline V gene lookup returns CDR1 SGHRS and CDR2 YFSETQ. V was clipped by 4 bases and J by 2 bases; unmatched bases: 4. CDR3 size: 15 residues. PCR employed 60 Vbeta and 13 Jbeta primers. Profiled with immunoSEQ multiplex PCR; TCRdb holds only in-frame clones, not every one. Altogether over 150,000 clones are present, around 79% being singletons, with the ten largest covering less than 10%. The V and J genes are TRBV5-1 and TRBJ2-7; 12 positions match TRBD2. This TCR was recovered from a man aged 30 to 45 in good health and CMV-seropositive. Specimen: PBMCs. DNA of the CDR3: TGCGCCAGCAGCCAAAGGACTAGCGGGACCTACGAGCAGTACTTC. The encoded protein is CASSQRTSGTYEQYF.